Following are 24 T cell receptor beta chains from one sample sequenced in a study of cytomegalovirus exposure and HLA in healthy donors. Vbeta (60) and Jbeta (13) primers were used in the PCR. Assay used: immunoSEQ multiplex PCR; TCRdb lists only in-frame clones, some missing. The repertoire holds 82,000 or so clones, with about a tenth as singletons. The sequencing sample was made of PBMCs. The source is a man aged 55 to 70 in good health and CMV-seropositive.

The chain joins TRBV28 to TRBJ2-3; D perhaps matches TRBD1 (6 bases). Germline V gives CDR1 MDHEN, CDR2 SYDVKM. V lost 5 bases and J lost 3, with 9 bases in between. This CDR3 has 13 residues. The CDR3 here is CASSGQGTDTQYF. In DNA form, the CDR3 reads TGTGCCAGCAGTGGCCAGGGGACAGATACGCAGTATTTT.

The V call is TRBV10-3, the J call TRBJ2-3; 9 bases fit TRBD2. V lost 6 bases and J lost 4; bases outside the gene matches: 5. From germline, CDR1 is ENHRY and CDR2 SYGVKD. This CDR3 is built from 14 residues. The CDR3 coding sequence is TGTGCCATCAGCATAGCGGGGGTAGCAGATACGCAGTATTTT. This sequence encodes CAISIAGVADTQYF.

The chain couples TRBV5-4 to TRBJ1-3; D ambiguous. Deletions cut 0 bases from V and 3 bases from J, with 7 bases between. CDR3 length equals 14 residues. The germline gives CDR1 SGHNT, CDR2 YYREEE (reference sequence). The CDR3 bases are TGTGCCAGCAGCTTGGGTCAGATTGGAAACACCATATATTTT. As protein: CASSLGQIGNTIYF.

This clone showed up just once. This chain links TRBV4-1 with TRBJ2-3; D perhaps matches TRBD2 (7 bases). Germline V gene sequence: CDR1 MGHRA, CDR2 YSYEKL. Trimming stripped 1 base from V and 5 bases from J, with 31 bases between. The CDR3 runs 21 residues. CDR3 nucleotide sequence: TGCGCCAGCAGCCAAGGCCGGGGGGCCCGGGGAAGAGGGGTGGCTAAAGATACGCAGTATTTT. As protein: CASSQGRGARGRGVAKDTQYF.

The J gene is TRBJ2-2, the V gene TRBV28; D uncertain. Germline values: CDR1 MDHEN, CDR2 SYDVKM. The CDR3 has 12 residues. For the CDR3, the DNA is TGTGCTACTCTAAGAGACACCGGGGAGCTGTTTTTT. It yields the protein CATLRDTGELFF.

J is TRBJ2-3 and V is TRBV5-6, with D perhaps TRBD1 (6 bases). Germline-derived CDR1 and CDR2 are SGHDT and YYEEEE. The V gene lost 0 bases and the J gene lost 1 base, with 6 bases spanning the gap. The CDR3 covers 14 residues. The CDR3 bases are TGTGCCAGCAGCTTGGACAGGGGCACAGATACGCAGTATTTT. It yields the protein CASSLDRGTDTQYF.

This clone has only one observation. V is TRBV5-4 and J is TRBJ1-2, with 9 bases that match TRBD1. The trim removed 3 bases at V and 6 bases at J, leaving 6 bases unmatched. This CDR3 region has 14 residues. CDR1 and CDR2 from the germline V gene are SGHNT and YYREEE (reference sequence). CDR3 in amino acids: CASSSSGTGNGYTF. DNA of the CDR3: TGTGCCAGCAGCTCGTCCGGGACAGGGAATGGCTACACCTTC.

The chain employs TRBV19 and TRBJ2-5, with D unresolved. Trimming removed 1 base from V and 5 bases from J, with 11 bases in between. The CDR3 length is 14 residues. Germline V CDR1 and CDR2: LNHDA, SQIVND (reference sequence). CDR3 nucleotide sequence: TGTGCCAGTAGTATAGGGAGTAGTCGGGAGACCCAGTACTTC. Its translation is CASSIGSSRETQYF. Drawing the rest from reference TRBV19 and TRBJ2-5, the complete variable domain is DGGITQSPKYLFRKEGQNVTLSCEQNLNHDAMYWYRQDPGQGLRLIYYSQIVNDFQKGDIAEGYSVSREKKESFPLTVTSAQKNPTAFYLCASSIGSSRETQYFGPGTRLLVL.

This chain links TRBV7-3 with TRBJ1-1; D gene uncertain. The V end lost 2 bases, the J end lost 2 bases, and 9 bases lay between the germline ends. Germline CDR1 SGHTA, CDR2 FQGTGA. The CDR3 consists of 14 residues. The CDR3 sequence is CASSLFPGNTEAFF. In DNA, the CDR3 is TGTGCCAGCAGCTTATTTCCAGGAAACACTGAAGCTTTCTTT.

This chain uses TRBV5-1 with TRBJ2-3; D remains ambiguous. The germline V and J ends were trimmed by 3 bases and 0 bases, with 11 bases remaining between them. The CDR3 spans 15 residues. The germline V gene has CDR1 SGHRS and CDR2 YFSETQ. CDR3 protein: CASSSVGGSTDTQYF. The CDR3 coding sequence is TGCGCCAGCAGCTCGGTCGGCGGAAGCACAGATACGCAGTATTTT. Full variable domain (remainder filled in from reference TRBV5-1 and TRBJ2-3): KAGVTQTPRYLIKTRGQQVTLSCSPISGHRSVSWYQQTPGQGLQFLFEYFSETQRNKGNFPGRFSGRQFSNSRSEMNVSTLELGDSALYLCASSSVGGSTDTQYFGPGTRLTVL.

Only a few counts were recorded for this clone. The V gene is TRBV7-6, the J gene TRBJ1-5; D gene ambiguous. CDR1 is SGHVS, CDR2 FNYEAQ, per germline. The V end lost 5 bases, the J end lost 13 bases, and 21 bases lay between the germline ends. The CDR3 runs 14 residues. CDR3 nucleotide sequence: TGTGCCAGCAGCAGAGAGATGGCAGGCCCGCTACAGCATTTT. It yields the protein CASSREMAGPLQHF.

The rearrangement links TRBV19 to TRBJ1-1; TRBD1 is a possible D gene (5 bases). Trimming pared 1 base from V and 1 base from J, leaving 13 bases between. The CDR3 has 16 amino acids. Germline loops: CDR1 LNHDA, CDR2 SQIVND (reference sequence). As DNA, the CDR3 is TGTGCCAGTAGTATAGGAGGGGCGCGGGGGAACACTGAAGCTTTCTTT. It codes for CASSIGGARGNTEAFF.

The chain couples TRBV2 to TRBJ2-5, with D possibly being TRBD1 (6 bases). This CDR3 has 14 residues. V lost 6 bases and J lost 2, with 13 bases in between. Germline values: CDR1 SNHLY, CDR2 FYNNEI. CDR3 DNA sequence: TGTGCCAGCAGGGGGGCGGCACTACAAGAGACCCAGTACTTC. Translated: CASRGAALQETQYF.

The J gene is TRBJ1-1, the V gene TRBV6-6; 8 bases map to TRBD1. Trimming cost V 2 bases and J 0 bases; bases outside gene matches: 2. This CDR3 has 15 amino acids. From germline, CDR1 is MNHNY and CDR2 SVGAGI (reference sequence). CDR3 amino acids: CASSYTGQVNTEAFF. CDR3 DNA sequence: TGTGCCAGCAGTTACACGGGACAGGTGAACACTGAAGCTTTCTTT.

This clone was detected a few times. The chain combines TRBV5-1 with TRBJ2-3; 8 nucleotides agree with TRBD2. Germline CDR1 SGHRS, CDR2 YFSETQ. Trimming removed 4 bases from V and 1 base from J; junction bases left unmatched: 23. CDR3 length: 21 residues. The CDR3 coding sequence is TGCGCCAGCAGCCACAAAACCGGGACTAGTAGGCCCGGGGGCCGCACAGATACGCAGTATTTT. It yields the protein CASSHKTGTSRPGGRTDTQYF. The full variable domain, completed using reference TRBV5-1 and TRBJ2-3, is KAGVTQTPRYLIKTRGQQVTLSCSPISGHRSVSWYQQTPGQGLQFLFEYFSETQRNKGNFPGRFSGRQFSNSRSEMNVSTLELGDSALYLCASSHKTGTSRPGGRTDTQYFGPGTRLTVL.

In its sample, this clone was seen many times. This chain connects TRBV7-6 to TRBJ2-7, with TRBD2 as a possible D gene (5 bases). CDR3 length: 17 residues. The germline V gene has CDR1 SGHVS and CDR2 FNYEAQ. Trimming removed 5 bases at V and 6 bases at J, with 26 bases between. CDR3 DNA sequence: TGTGCCAGCAGCCCGTCGTCCGGGCGGGTGGCTCTCTCCGAGCAGTACTTC. This gives the protein CASSPSSGRVALSEQYF.

A few counts support this clone. The rearrangement links TRBV27 to TRBJ2-7; 9 nucleotides align to TRBD1. Germline CDR1 and CDR2: MNHEY and SMNVEV (reference sequence). The CDR3 has 15 residues. J was trimmed by 4 bases and V by 6 bases; bases with no gene match: 10. The CDR3 DNA follows: TGTGCCAGCAGAAGATCCGGGACAGGGTCTTACGAGCAGTACTTC. This sequence encodes CASRRSGTGSYEQYF.

Only a few counts were recorded for this clone. The gene calls are TRBV9 and TRBJ2-3; 8 bases are a match to TRBD2. Germline CDR1 is SGDLS and CDR2 is YYNGEE. The CDR3 runs 15 residues. V dropped 5 bases and J dropped 1; count of bases not matched to a gene: 6. CDR3 DNA sequence: TGTGCCAGCAGTCCTACCGGGGGGGGCACAGATACGCAGTATTTT. Translated: CASSPTGGGTDTQYF.

The rearrangement links TRBV5-1 to TRBJ2-1; 11 bases are shared with TRBD2. The trim removed 3 bases at V and 5 bases at J, leaving 4 bases unmatched. The CDR3 is 15 residues long. Germline V CDR1 and CDR2: SGHRS, YFSETQ. CDR3 nucleotide sequence: TGCGCCAGCAGCTCCCTAGCGGGGGGCGACAATGAGCAGTTCTTC. The encoded protein is CASSSLAGGDNEQFF.

Only a few counts were recorded for this clone. The genes are TRBV9 and TRBJ2-3; maybe TRBD1 (6 bases). CDR3 length: 13 residues. The V gene lost 2 bases and the J gene lost 6 bases, with 10 bases spanning the gap. Germline V gene data show CDR1 as SGDLS and CDR2 as YYNGEE. The CDR3 coding sequence is TGTGCCAGCAGCGTGGGACAACCGGATACGCAGTATTTT. This gives the protein CASSVGQPDTQYF.

The rearrangement joins TRBV28 to TRBJ1-5; 7 bases are a match to TRBD1. The CDR3 has 15 amino acids. V gave up 6 bases and J gave up 0 bases; unmatched junction bases: 5. Germline assignment: CDR1 MDHEN and CDR2 SYDVKM. The CDR3 nucleotides are TGTGCCAGCAGGGAACAGGGGTTTAGCAATCAGCCCCAGCATTTT. This sequence encodes CASREQGFSNQPQHF.

The chain employs TRBV7-9 and TRBJ2-6, with TRBD1 matching 7 bases. The CDR3 covers 16 residues. CDR1 and CDR2 from the germline V gene are SEHNR and FQNEAQ (reference sequence). Germline trimming cut 1 base from V and 1 base from J; bases unmatched to any gene: 1. CDR3 DNA sequence: TGTGCCAGCAGCTTAGAGACAGGGTCTGGGGCCAACGTCCTGACTTTC. Translated: CASSLETGSGANVLTF.

This clone occurred a few times. The CDR3 sequence is CASRGHPATNEKLFF. The CDR3 DNA reads TGCGCCAGCAGGGGACACCCGGCAACTAATGAAAAACTGTTTTTT. The V gene is TRBV5-1, the J gene TRBJ1-4; possible D gene TRBD1, 6 bases. The CDR3 is 15 amino acids. Per germline, CDR1 SGHRS and CDR2 YFSETQ. V was shortened by 5 bases and J by 0 bases, with 11 bases between the two germline ends.

J is TRBJ2-3 and V is TRBV28; possibly TRBD1 for D (6 bases). Germline V CDR1 and CDR2: MDHEN, SYDVKM. CDR3 length: 14 amino acids. V lost 9 bases and J lost 10, with 23 bases in between. CDR3 nucleotides: TGTGCCAGTGTTCCCACAAGGCCAGGGGTCTCGCAGTATTTT. Protein product: CASVPTRPGVSQYF.